Shown below are 30 T cell receptor beta chains from a single sample sequenced in a study of blood T cell repertoires in COVID-19. Clones were read by immunoSEQ multiplex PCR, and TCRdb kept only the in-frame ones, dropping some. The data hold a few hundred thousand clones, with 85% observed a single time. Sequencing input: peripheral blood. These receptor sequences come from a man between 45 and 60 years old who had recovered from COVID-19.

This chain uses TRBV27 with TRBJ2-3; perhaps TRBD2 as D (7 bases). Germline V gives CDR1 MNHEY, CDR2 SMNVEV (reference sequence). The germline V and J ends were trimmed by 5 bases and 6 bases, with 18 bases remaining between them. The CDR3 covers 15 residues. The CDR3 here is CASSPPGEGPDTQYF. For the CDR3, the DNA is TGTGCCAGCAGTCCCCCAGGGGAGGGCCCGGATACGCAGTATTTT.

As for this clone: Its ends do not fully match the called genes, so a read error is possible. The chain links TRBV10-3 to TRBJ1-1; 9 bases are a match to TRBD1. CDR3 length: 15 residues. Germline CDR1 reads ENHRY; CDR2 reads SYGVKD. The DNA of the CDR3 is TGTGCCATCAGTGAGTCCAGGACAGGGGTAATTGAAACTTTCTTT. Its translation is CAISESRTGVIETFF.

The gene calls are TRBV29-1 and TRBJ1-2; TRBD1 matches 9 bases. The germline V gene has CDR1 SQVTM and CDR2 ANQGSEA. CDR3 size: 12 residues. The V gene end was trimmed by 7 bases and the J gene end by 3 bases; junction bases not matched to a gene: 3. The CDR3 is CSAGDRDYGYTF. CDR3 nucleotides: TGCAGCGCGGGGGACAGGGACTATGGCTACACCTTC.

The chain uses TRBV6-5 and TRBJ1-6; D not resolved. V was clipped by 2 bases and J by 7 bases, with 15 bases between them. Looked up from germline, CDR1 is MNHEY and CDR2 is SVGAGI. The CDR3 has 16 residues. CDR3 residues: CASSYGGMRGNSPLHF. CDR3 nucleotide sequence: TGTGCCAGCAGTTACGGAGGGATGCGCGGCAATTCACCCCTCCACTTT.

J is TRBJ1-2 and V is TRBV5-6; TRBD1 matches 10 bases. The CDR3 spans 15 residues. The V and J ends lost 2 bases and 5 bases, in that order; junction bases with no gene match: 6. Per the germline V gene, CDR1 is SGHDT and CDR2 is YYEEEE. CDR3 in amino acids: CASSLGDRGLYGYTF. DNA for the CDR3: TGTGCCAGCAGCTTAGGGGACAGGGGTTTGTATGGCTACACCTTC.

This clone was observed once. The chain joins TRBV19 to TRBJ2-7, with 8 nucleotides matching TRBD1. Unmatched junction bases numbered 5, after V lost 5 bases and J lost 2 bases. The CDR3 is made up of 14 amino acids. CDR1 is LNHDA, CDR2 SQIVND, per germline (reference sequence). The CDR3 DNA reads as TGTGCCAGTAGTCGACAGGGGATCCCCTACGAGCAGTACTTC. This translates into CASSRQGIPYEQYF.

This clone turned up a few times. The chain carries TRBV11-2 and TRBJ1-1; D is ambiguous. V lost 1 base to trimming and J lost 7 bases, with 4 bases between them. This CDR3 is built from 11 residues. The V gene's germline CDR1 is SGHAT and CDR2 FQNNGV. The CDR3 sequence is CASSLVREAFF. The CDR3 coding sequence is TGTGCCAGCAGCTTAGTCCGTGAAGCTTTCTTT.

The chain recombines TRBV19 with TRBJ1-3, with D maybe TRBD1 (5 bases). The CDR3 is made up of 15 amino acids. The ends were cut back, 6 bases at V and 0 bases at J, with 12 bases in the middle. Per the germline V gene, CDR1 is LNHDA and CDR2 is SQIVND (reference sequence). The CDR3 is CASRETDPSGNTIYF. For the CDR3, the DNA is TGTGCCAGTAGAGAGACAGACCCCTCTGGAAACACCATATATTTT.

V gene TRBV19 combines with J gene TRBJ1-2, with 8 bases matching TRBD1. The CDR3 runs 14 residues. The germline V gene has CDR1 LNHDA and CDR2 SQIVND (reference sequence). Trimming at V came to 4 bases and at J to 7 bases, leaving 8 bases not matched to a gene. CDR3 DNA: TGTGCCAGTAGTACGATGCAGGGGGCGTCTGGCTACACCTTC. Its protein product is CASSTMQGASGYTF.

This clone was seen just once. V gene TRBV23-1 combines with J gene TRBJ1-1; 10 bases map to TRBD1. TRBV23-1 is an ORF, and what it does is uncertain. The CDR3 sequence is 15 residues long. V was pared by 0 bases and J by 4 bases, with 2 bases of the junction left unmatched. CDR3 coding DNA: TGCGCCAGCAGTCAATCAAGGACAGGGGGCACTGAAGCTTTCTTT. It specifies CASSQSRTGGTEAFF.

The chain uses TRBV4-2 and TRBJ2-2, with TRBD1 matching 8 bases. The V and J ends lost 2 bases and 4 bases, in that order; junction bases with no gene match: 12. The CDR3 is 18 residues long. Germline CDR1 and CDR2: LGHNA and YNFKEQ. CDR3 sequence reads: CASSQLGQEGFGTGELFF. The CDR3 DNA reads TGTGCCAGCAGCCAATTGGGACAGGAAGGATTTGGCACCGGGGAGCTGTTTTTT.

This chain joins TRBV3-1 (or the pseudogene TRBV3-2) and TRBJ2-7; 13 positions agree with TRBD2. This CDR3 contains 15 residues. Germline-derived CDR1 and CDR2 are LGHDT and YNNKEL (reference sequence). V shed 4 bases, J shed 3 bases, and the junction held 3 bases outside the gene matches. In DNA form, the CDR3 reads TGTGCCAGCAGCCGAGGGACTAGCGGGATCTACGAGCAGTACTTC. It translates to CASSRGTSGIYEQYF.

The chain has TRBV28 and TRBJ1-5; TRBD1 is a possible D gene (5 bases). V was cut by 7 bases and J by 1 base, with 14 bases left in between. Germline V gene data show CDR1 as MDHEN and CDR2 as SYDVKM. This CDR3 has 15 residues. The CDR3 reads CASTSSGVSNQPQHF. For the CDR3, the DNA is TGTGCCAGCACCTCATCGGGGGTGAGCAATCAGCCCCAGCATTTT. Looking up the rest from reference TRBV28 and TRBJ1-5 gives the full variable domain: DVKVTQSSRYLVKRTGEKVFLECVQDMDHENMFWYRQDPGLGLRLIYFSYDVKMKEKGDIPEGYSVSREKKERFSLILESASTNQTSMYLCASTSSGVSNQPQHFGDGTRLSIL.

This clone was seen only a few times. The chain is built from TRBV7-9 and TRBJ1-1, with 7 nucleotides matching TRBD1. Germline loops: CDR1 SEHNR, CDR2 FQNEAQ (reference sequence). Losses at the gene ends were 5 bases for V and 5 bases for J; bases not matched to a gene: 11. This CDR3 contains 15 residues. For the CDR3, the DNA is TGTGCCAGCAGCGTCACCGGGACAGCAGGGACTGAAGCTTTCTTT. As protein: CASSVTGTAGTEAFF.

V and J are TRBV10-1 and TRBJ2-2; TRBD2 agrees at 12 bases. CDR1 is WNHNN and CDR2 is SYGVQD in the germline V gene (reference sequence). The CDR3 runs to 18 residues. Germline trimming cut 0 bases from V and 1 base from J; bases unmatched to any gene: 3. The CDR3 region has the DNA TGCGCCAGCAGTGAGTCTGGACTAGCGGGACGGAACACCGGGGAGCTGTTTTTT. This encodes CASSESGLAGRNTGELFF.

This clone was seen a single time. The chain joins TRBV6-2 or TRBV6-3 to TRBJ2-7; 10 bases map to TRBD1. The CDR3 consists of 16 residues. Germline V lookup: CDR1 MNHEY, CDR2 SVGEGT. The V gene end was trimmed by 5 bases and the J gene end by 2 bases; junction bases not matched to a gene: 9. The CDR3 sequence is CASSTGGTGATYEQYF. The CDR3 DNA reads TGTGCCAGCAGTACCGGGGGGACAGGGGCTACCTACGAGCAGTACTTC.

The J gene is TRBJ1-1, the V gene TRBV30, with TRBD1 identical over 7 bases. V was clipped by 4 bases and J by 4 bases; unmatched bases: 6. This CDR3 contains 13 residues. Germline-derived CDR1 and CDR2 are GTSNPN and SVGIG (reference sequence). CDR3 loop: CAWIGRGVTEAFF. The CDR3 coding sequence is TGTGCCTGGATTGGCAGGGGGGTCACTGAAGCTTTCTTT.

The chain uses TRBV11-2 and TRBJ2-7, with D uncertain. V lost 5 bases and J 3 bases, leaving 14 bases between the germline ends. The CDR3 has 14 amino acids. The V gene's germline CDR1 is SGHAT and CDR2 FQNNGV. This CDR3 reads CASSPHGSDYEQYF. The DNA for the CDR3 is TGTGCCAGCAGCCCGCACGGTTCCGACTACGAGCAGTACTTC.

The rearrangement uses TRBV5-8 and TRBJ2-6; D is uncertain. This CDR3 is 17 amino acids long. Trimming pared 1 base from V and 0 bases from J, leaving 11 bases between. Germline values: CDR1 SGHTS, CDR2 YDEGEE. CDR3 nucleotide sequence: TGTGCCAGCAGCTTGACCTGGCAGTCCTCTGGGGCCAACGTCCTGACTTTC. Protein product: CASSLTWQSSGANVLTF.

The rearrangement joins TRBV28 to TRBJ2-7; possible D gene TRBD2, 6 bases. This CDR3 is 14 amino acids long. Trimming cost V 5 bases and J 7 bases, with 18 bases left between them. Germline lookup yields CDR1 MDHEN and CDR2 SYDVKM. This chain's CDR3 is CASSPSTYRGEQYF. CDR3 nucleotides: TGTGCCAGCAGTCCCTCGACCTACCGGGGGGAGCAGTACTTC. The whole variable domain, remainder taken from reference TRBV28 and TRBJ2-7, is DVKVTQSSRYLVKRTGEKVFLECVQDMDHENMFWYRQDPGLGLRLIYFSYDVKMKEKGDIPEGYSVSREKKERFSLILESASTNQTSMYLCASSPSTYRGEQYFGPGTRLTVT.

The chain uses TRBV5-1 and TRBJ2-1, with 15 positions matching TRBD2. The CDR3 spans 17 residues. Losses at the gene ends were 3 bases for V and 7 bases for J; bases not matched to a gene: 8. Germline lookup yields CDR1 SGHRS and CDR2 YFSETQ. The CDR3 bases are TGCGCCAGCAGCTCCGGGACTAGCGGGAGGATGGTGAATGAGCAGTTCTTC. Translation: CASSSGTSGRMVNEQFF.

This clone was counted a single time. This rearrangement joins TRBV19 to TRBJ2-5, with D perhaps TRBD1 (6 bases). Deletions cut 5 bases from V and 5 bases from J, with 12 bases between. Per the germline V gene, CDR1 is LNHDA and CDR2 is SQIVND (reference sequence). CDR3 length: 13 residues. The CDR3 region is CASSVTGGETQYF. CDR3 nucleotide sequence: TGTGCCAGTAGTGTGACAGGTGGGGAGACCCAGTACTTC.

This chain joins TRBV10-2 and TRBJ2-4; TRBD2 might be the D (6 bases). The V end lost 1 base, the J end lost 6 bases, and 16 bases lay between the germline ends. This CDR3 has 16 amino acids. Per the germline V gene, CDR1 is WSHSY and CDR2 is SAAADI. CDR3 nucleotide sequence: TGCGCCAGCAGTGAGTTAGTGCACAACGGGAGAAACATTCAGTACTTC. Its translation: CASSELVHNGRNIQYF.

This chain connects TRBV5-4 to TRBJ2-2, with TRBD2 matching over 9 bases. The CDR3 contains 16 residues. In germline, CDR1 is SGHNT, CDR2 YYREEE (reference sequence). Trimming cost V 4 bases and J 6 bases; bases outside gene matches: 10. The CDR3 is CASSLLGAGGPGELFF. As DNA, the CDR3 is TGTGCCAGCAGCCTCCTTGGGGCGGGAGGGCCCGGGGAGCTGTTTTTT.

This clone has more than one count but fewer than ten. This chain links TRBV24-1 with TRBJ1-5, with TRBD1 matching 9 bases. There are 15 residues in the CDR3. V shed 2 bases and J 6 bases; nucleotides not matched to a gene: 4. Germline-derived CDR1 and CDR2 are KGHDR and SFDVKD. The CDR3 coding sequence is TGTGCCACCAGTGATTCTAACAGGGGGCGTCAGCCCCAGCATTTT. It codes for CATSDSNRGRQPQHF.

The CDR3, as DNA: TGTGCCAGCAGCCGGGACAGAGTGGGGATCTACGAGCAGTACTTC. Protein sequence: CASSRDRVGIYEQYF. This sequence joins TRBV27 and TRBJ2-7; 7 positions agree with TRBD1. This CDR3 has 15 amino acids. The germline V gene has CDR1 MNHEY and CDR2 SMNVEV (reference sequence). V was pared by 6 bases and J by 3 bases, with 11 bases of the junction left unmatched.

The CDR3 loop reads CASSYKDPRDNSPLHF. The CDR3 nucleotides read TGTGCCAGCAGTTACAAAGACCCCAGGGATAATTCACCCCTCCACTTT. The chain joins TRBV6-5 to TRBJ1-6; D might be TRBD1 (5 bases). Germline V gene data show CDR1 as MNHEY and CDR2 as SVGAGI. The V end lost 2 bases, the J end lost 5 bases, and 13 bases lay between the germline ends. CDR3 length equals 16 residues.

The chain uses TRBV5-1 and TRBJ2-7, with 13 bases identical to TRBD2. Germline V lookup: CDR1 SGHRS, CDR2 YFSETQ. CDR3 length: 17 residues. After removal of 3 bases from V and 6 bases from J, the junction contained 12 bases not matched to a gene. The CDR3: CASSYVAGTSGTSEQYF. CDR3 DNA sequence: TGCGCCAGCAGCTATGTTGCCGGGACTAGCGGGACCTCCGAGCAGTACTTC.

The chain employs TRBV15 and TRBJ2-1; 12 nucleotides align to TRBD2. CDR3 size: 16 residues. Trimming cost V 9 bases and J 4 bases; bases outside gene matches: 10. Germline V CDR1 and CDR2: LNHNV, YYDKDF (reference sequence). The CDR3 loop reads CATAGTSGLPYNEQFF. As DNA, the CDR3 is TGTGCCACAGCTGGGACTAGCGGGCTTCCTTACAATGAGCAGTTCTTC.

The genes are TRBV2 and TRBJ2-3; D is uncertain. From germline, CDR1 is SNHLY and CDR2 FYNNEI. V dropped 3 bases and J dropped 2 bases, with 6 bases sitting between them. The CDR3 sequence is 13 residues long. The CDR3 region has the DNA TGTGCCAGCAGTGACGACTTCACAGATACGCAGTATTTT. This codes for CASSDDFTDTQYF.